This T cell receptor beta chain was captured by sequencing in a study of cytomegalovirus exposure and HLA in healthy donors. Study outcomes and limitations: Donors were assumed by presence/absence analyses to have roughly uniform sequencing depth. Per published accounts, TCR beta sequences correctly predicted the HLA-A and HLA-B alleles of most subjects.

Looked up from germline, CDR1 is ENHRY and CDR2 is SYGVKD. The CDR3 covers 12 residues. V lost 7 bases and J 5 bases, leaving 11 bases between the germline ends. The study ran its PCR with 60 Vbeta and 13 Jbeta primers. Data came from immunoSEQ multiplex PCR; TCRdb stores just in-frame clones and leaves some out. The table has approximately 150,000 clones, 70% to 85% seen once; the top ten hold over 2.5%. This clone showed up just a few times. The antigen is unknown. This clonotype originated in a male donor in good health and CMV-seronegative. This sequence joins TRBV10-3 and TRBJ2-5; possible D gene TRBD1, 5 bases. Sequenced sample: PBMCs. CDR3 loop: CAITSPGETQYF. In DNA, the CDR3 is TGTGCCATCACCTCGCCAGGGGAGACCCAGTACTTC.